This is a list of T cell receptor beta chains from one sample in a study of T cell responses to AZD1222 COVID-19 vaccine. Measured with immunoSEQ multiplex PCR; TCRdb has only the in-frame clones, and not every one. The sample holds 150,000 to 200,000 clones; about 93% are singletons and the top ten take approximately 0.64%. This material consisted of peripheral blood, taken on day 0 of AZD1222 vaccination. The receptor source for this set is an adult in good health. Each CDR3 is given without its conserved first and last residue.

j_call,v_call,cdr3_aa
TRBJ2-2,TRBV3-1/TRBV3-2,ASSHPRESTGELF
TRBJ2-5,TRBV5-5,ASSLIGQRAQGGTQY
TRBJ2-7,TRBV11-2,ASSDVLATAYEQY
TRBJ2-3,TRBV3-1/TRBV3-2,ASSQDRSAGGSRDTQY
TRBJ1-2,TRBV6-1,ASSEDRGGYT
TRBJ1-2,TRBV6-4,ASSDSINRGTRGYT
TRBJ1-4,TRBV28,ASSVTGIREKLF
TRBJ1-2,TRBV18,ASSPLDWGPNYGYT
TRBJ1-2,TRBV6-1,ASSEFPLGMQGYGYT
TRBJ2-7,TRBV7-7,ASSLEQGATYEQY
TRBJ1-5,TRBV19,ASSVEDRNQPQH
TRBJ2-4,TRBV7-9,ASSLSRRGQDIQY
TRBJ1-2,TRBV19,ASSITFQQRNYGYT
TRBJ2-7,TRBV13,ASSLGQIAYEQY
TRBJ1-4,TRBV9,ASSVLGGINEKLF
TRBJ2-4,TRBV11-2,ASSLTGVDIQY
TRBJ2-2,TRBV5-5,ASSLFGGVRGTGELF